This is a list of T cell receptor beta chains from one sample in a study of cytomegalovirus exposure and HLA in healthy donors. The assay was immunoSEQ multiplex PCR, and TCRdb's table has in-frame clones only and misses some. The sample yields some 110,000 clones, about nine tenths seen once. The sample consisted of PBMCs. Receptor source: a man aged 18 to 29 in good health and CMV-seropositive. Both conserved end residues are part of each CDR3. The D gene is left open where the match is weak. For some rows the clone size is stated as once, few or many, or as a class when expanded; others skip it.

J | length | V | D | size | DNA | CDR3
TRBJ1-5 | 17 | TRBV4-1 | TRBD1 | - | TGCGCCAGCAGCCAAGACTCCTCAGGGGGCCTCAATCAGCCCCAGCATTTT | CASSQDSSGGLNQPQHF
TRBJ2-7 | 15 | TRBV4-2 | TRBD1 | - | TGTGCCAGCAGCCCAACTCTCGGACAGGCCTACGAGCAGTACTTC | CASSPTLGQAYEQYF
TRBJ1-5 | 15 | TRBV27 | TRBD1 | - | TGTGCCAGCAAGACGGGACAGGGGATTAATCAGCCCCAGCATTTT | CASKTGQGINQPQHF
TRBJ2-5 | 17 | TRBV7-2 | TRBD2 | - | TGTGCCAGCAGCGTAAAGGGGTTCCGGCTAGCGGGGGAGACCCAGTACTTC | CASSVKGFRLAGETQYF
TRBJ2-3 | 14 | TRBV2 | - | - | TGTGCCAGCAGTGAAGGGCTAGCAACAGATACGCAGTATTTT | CASSEGLATDTQYF
TRBJ1-1 | 12 | TRBV28 | - | - | TGTGCCAGCGGCAGGGCGGTGACTGAAGCTTTCTTT | CASGRAVTEAFF
TRBJ2-7 | 12 | TRBV5-4 | TRBD1 | - | TGTGCCAGCAGCTACAGGGGCTACGAGCAGTACTTC | CASSYRGYEQYF
TRBJ2-3 | 15 | TRBV10-1 | - | - | TGCGCCAGCAGTGAGTCTCCCACTAGCACAGATACGCAGTATTTT | CASSESPTSTDTQYF
TRBJ1-2 | 15 | TRBV12-5 | - | - | TGTGCTAGTGGTGGCGTGCAGGGGAGCGACTATGGCTACACCTTC | CASGGVQGSDYGYTF
TRBJ2-7 | 13 | TRBV7-7 | - | once | TGTGCTAGCAGCTTAACCCCACGCAGCGAGCAGTACTTC | CASSLTPRSEQYF
TRBJ1-4 | 14 | TRBV27 | - | - | TGTGCCAGCAGGCGTCAGGGACCCAGGGGTGGACTGTTTTTT | CASRRQGPRGGLFF
TRBJ1-2 | 11 | TRBV20-1 | - | - | TGCAGTGCCCCTAGCGGCTATGGCTACACCTTC | CSAPSGYGYTF
TRBJ2-2 | 17 | TRBV7-2 | TRBD2 | once | TGTGCCAGCAGCTTAGTAAGGCGGGGGGCCAGCGGCGGGGAGCTGTTTTTT | CASSLVRRGASGGELFF
TRBJ1-2 | 14 | TRBV10-1 | TRBD1 | few | TGCGCCAGCAGTGAGGACAGGGGGCTTGGCGGCTACACCTTC | CASSEDRGLGGYTF
TRBJ2-1 | 17 | TRBV5-4 | TRBD2 | - | TGTGCCAGCAGCTTGGGGACTAGCGGGGGGGCAGGAAGTGAGCAGTTCTTC | CASSLGTSGGAGSEQFF
TRBJ2-5 | 15 | TRBV2 | TRBD2 | - | TGTGCCAGCAGTTTTCTTAGTTCGGGGGGGGAGACCCAGTACTTC | CASSFLSSGGETQYF
TRBJ1-1 | 14 | TRBV5-1 | - | - | TGCGCCAGCAGCGAGGTCCTATCGAACACTGAAGCTTTCTTT | CASSEVLSNTEAFF
TRBJ1-2 | 15 | TRBV6-5 | - | - | TGTGCCAGCAGTTACTCGATTCAGGAAAACTATGGCTACACCTTC | CASSYSIQENYGYTF
TRBJ1-4 | 15 | TRBV6-1 | - | - | TGTGCCAGCACTCGGGGGAGGAGGACTAATGAAAAACTGTTTTTT | CASTRGRRTNEKLFF
TRBJ1-2 | 16 | TRBV28 | TRBD1 | - | TGTGCCAGCAGTTTACTTGAGACAGGGGGCGTAGGTGGCTACACCTTC | CASSLLETGGVGGYTF
TRBJ2-7 | 14 | TRBV19 | TRBD1 | few | TGTGCCAGTAGTTCACAGGGGAGTGGATACGAGCAGTACTTC | CASSSQGSGYEQYF
TRBJ1-1 | 13 | TRBV5-1 | - | - | TGCGCCAGCAGCTTGGGAGACAGTCATGAAGCTTTCTTT | CASSLGDSHEAFF
TRBJ2-5 | 15 | TRBV6-5 | TRBD1 | - | TGTGCCAGCATGATCTCAGGGGGTGAAGGGGAGACCCAGTACTTC | CASMISGGEGETQYF
TRBJ1-5 | 15 | TRBV6-5 | - | - | TGTGCCAGCAGTTTTACGTACGGGAGCGATCAGCCCCAGCATTTT | CASSFTYGSDQPQHF
TRBJ1-5 | 15 | TRBV5-1 | TRBD1 | - | TGCGCCAGCAGCTGGGGGACAGCGCTAAATCAGCCCCAGCATTTT | CASSWGTALNQPQHF
TRBJ1-2 | 15 | TRBV13 | - | - | TGTGCCAGCAGCTTAGGTTCCCCGACAGGCTATGGCTACACCTTC | CASSLGSPTGYGYTF
TRBJ2-1 | 15 | TRBV9 | - | - | TGTGCCAGCAGCGTAGATCAGGGATATTACAATGAGCAGTTCTTC | CASSVDQGYYNEQFF
TRBJ1-2 | 12 | TRBV7-9 | TRBD1 | - | TGTGCCAGCAGCTGGGACAGCTATGGCTACACCTTC | CASSWDSYGYTF
TRBJ2-5 | 15 | TRBV10-3 | TRBD1 | - | TGTGCCATCAGTCAGGGACAGGGGGAGCCGGAGACCCAGTACTTC | CAISQGQGEPETQYF
TRBJ1-1 | 16 | TRBV5-6 | TRBD1 | - | TGTGCCAGCAGCTCATTGACAGGGGGCTTCGGCACTGAAGCTTTCTTT | CASSSLTGGFGTEAFF
TRBJ2-3 | 14 | TRBV2 | - | - | TGTGCCAGCAGTGAGGTACAGAGCACAGATACGCAGTATTTT | CASSEVQSTDTQYF
TRBJ1-6 | 13 | TRBV2 | - | - | TGTGCCACCAACGCAGCGCGTAATTCACCCCTCCACTTT | CATNAARNSPLHF
TRBJ2-7 | 13 | TRBV12-5 | - | once | TGTGCTAGTGGTGGGGGCAGCTCCTACGAGCAGTACTTC | CASGGGSSYEQYF
TRBJ1-4 | 16 | TRBV9 | - | - | TGTGCCAGCAGCGTAGGCGGGCTCGGGGAAAGTGAAAAACTGTTTTTT | CASSVGGLGESEKLFF
TRBJ1-1 | 17 | TRBV27 | - | - | TGTGCCAGCAGTTTCAGTGGGACATTGGGAACGAGTACTGAAGCTTTCTTT | CASSFSGTLGTSTEAFF
TRBJ1-1 | 13 | TRBV11-2 | - | few | TGTGCCAGCAGCCGAACAGCGGGTACTGAAGCTTTCTTT | CASSRTAGTEAFF
TRBJ1-4 | 13 | TRBV18 | - | - | TGTGCCAGCTCACGAGGGTACGGTGAAAAACTGTTTTTT | CASSRGYGEKLFF
TRBJ1-5 | 13 | TRBV28 | - | - | TGTGCCAGCAGTTTATCAGAAAATCAGCCCCAGCATTTT | CASSLSENQPQHF
TRBJ1-2 | 15 | TRBV6-5 | - | - | TGTGCCAGCAGGAGTCGTCGGCGGGGGCTCGATGGCTACACCTTC | CASRSRRRGLDGYTF
TRBJ1-1 | 13 | TRBV5-1 | - | - | TGCGCCAGCAGCTCCGATAGGGGCACTGAAGCTTTCTTT | CASSSDRGTEAFF
TRBJ2-1 | 12 | TRBV11-3 | TRBD2 | - | TGTGCCAGCAGCCGTACTAGCGATGAGCAGTTCTTC | CASSRTSDEQFF
TRBJ2-7 | 16 | TRBV6-4 | TRBD1 | - | TGTGCCAGCAGTGCCGGTCCCGGGACAGGGTTTGACGAGCAGTACTTC | CASSAGPGTGFDEQYF
TRBJ2-2 | 14 | TRBV27 | - | - | TGTGCCAGCAGTTTAAGGGGGGGTCCCGGGGAGCTGTTTTTT | CASSLRGGPGELFF
TRBJ1-2 | 16 | TRBV28 | TRBD1 | - | TGTGCCAGCAGTCTGAGGACAGGGTATATTAATGTCGGCTACACCTTC | CASSLRTGYINVGYTF
TRBJ2-3 | 13 | TRBV19 | - | - | TGTGCCGCAGGGGAGGGCAGGGCGGATACGCAGTATTTT | CAAGEGRADTQYF
TRBJ2-1 | 10 | TRBV2 | - | - | TGTGCCAGCAGTGGGCTGGAGCAGTTCTTC | CASSGLEQFF
TRBJ2-1 | 17 | TRBV27 | TRBD1 | - | TGTGCCACCAAGTTGAGGGGGCAGGGGTTCATCAACGATGAGCAGTTCTTC | CATKLRGQGFINDEQFF
TRBJ2-5 | 13 | TRBV6-5 | - | - | TGTGCCAGCAGTAGGACAGTCCAAGAGACCCAGTACTTC | CASSRTVQETQYF
TRBJ1-1 | 14 | TRBV5-1 | TRBD1 | few | TGCGCCAGCAGCACAGACAGGGGGCAGACTGAAGCTTTCTTT | CASSTDRGQTEAFF
TRBJ1-1 | 12 | TRBV11-2 | - | - | TGTGCCAGCAGCTTCGGGGGTACTGAAGCTTTCTTT | CASSFGGTEAFF
TRBJ2-5 | 15 | TRBV27 | - | - | TGTGCCAGCAGTTTATCGTGGGAGATCCAAGAGACCCAGTACTTC | CASSLSWEIQETQYF
TRBJ2-1 | 16 | TRBV29-1 | TRBD2 | - | TGCAGCGTTGATGGTTGGGGACTAGCGGGGATGGATGAGCAGTTCTTC | CSVDGWGLAGMDEQFF
TRBJ1-2 | 16 | TRBV5-4 | - | - | TGTGCCAGCAGCTTGGCCTTCAAGGGGCAGTTTGATGGCTACACCTTC | CASSLAFKGQFDGYTF